This T cell receptor beta chain was documented in a study of OX40 agonist ivuxolimab in advanced cancers. The protocol was immunoSEQ multiplex PCR, while the TCRdb copy is restricted to in-frame clones and leaves out a portion. The sample has 70,000 or so clones, about 89% seen once. Trimming took off 0 bases at V and 1 base at J, with 7 bases between the two ends. The CDR3 runs to 14 residues. Germline V lookup: CDR1 SGHRS, CDR2 YFSETQ. The sequence came from an adult with an advanced solid tumor such as melanoma, head and neck, liver or kidney cancer. The sequences come from CD4+ or CD8+ T cells sorted from blood, collected in a trial of the OX40 agonist ivuxolimab. The J gene is TRBJ1-1, the V gene TRBV5-1; tentative D call: TRBD1 (6 bases). The CDR3 here is CASSLEGGNTEAFF. CDR3 sequence (DNA): TGCGCCAGCAGCTTGGAGGGGGGGAACACTGAAGCTTTCTTT. Complete variable domain (other parts from reference TRBV5-1 and TRBJ1-1): KAGVTQTPRYLIKTRGQQVTLSCSPISGHRSVSWYQQTPGQGLQFLFEYFSETQRNKGNFPGRFSGRQFSNSRSEMNVSTLELGDSALYLCASSLEGGNTEAFFGQGTRLTVV.